This TCR beta chain was found in a study of T cells in localized non-small cell lung cancer. About this clone: The antigen is undetermined.

Using immunoSEQ multiplex PCR, the repertoire was profiled, and TCRdb retains in-frame clones only, with some absent. The table lists roughly 39,000 clones, 90% to 95% of them singletons. Findings of the study overall: Adjacent lung exhibited a median of 57 among the 100 most abundant tumor clones.

Specimen: PBMCs, collected before any cancer treatment. This sequence was found in a woman between 40 and 69 years old with stage II lung adenocarcinoma.

The CDR3 spells CSALGETQYF. The CDR3, as DNA: TGCAGTGCTCTTGGGGAGACCCAGTACTTC. The chain uses TRBV20-1 and TRBJ2-5; no reliable D call. The CDR3 length is 10 residues. V shed 5 bases and J shed 5 bases, with 6 bases lying between them. Germline CDR1 and CDR2: DFQATT and SNEGSKA (reference sequence).